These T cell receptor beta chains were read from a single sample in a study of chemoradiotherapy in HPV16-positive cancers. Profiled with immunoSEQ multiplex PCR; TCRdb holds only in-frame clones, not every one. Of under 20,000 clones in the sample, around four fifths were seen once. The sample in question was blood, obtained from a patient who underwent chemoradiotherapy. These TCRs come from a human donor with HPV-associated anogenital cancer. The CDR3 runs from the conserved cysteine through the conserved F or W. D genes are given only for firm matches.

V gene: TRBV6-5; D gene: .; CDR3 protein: CASSYDSGQGSPLHF
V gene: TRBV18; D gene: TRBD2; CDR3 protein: CASSPRGGLADTQYF
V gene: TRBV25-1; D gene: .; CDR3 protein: CASSEGRDSYF
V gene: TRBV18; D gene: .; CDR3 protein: CASSPNSNYGYTF
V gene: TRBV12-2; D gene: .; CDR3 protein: CASPDTPGTSGGGPAKNIQYF
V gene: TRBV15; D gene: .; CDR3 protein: CATSRDTRTAGGNYGYTF
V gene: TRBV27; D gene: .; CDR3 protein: CASSYQGTYEQYF
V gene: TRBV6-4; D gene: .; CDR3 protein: CASSDSSTGELFF
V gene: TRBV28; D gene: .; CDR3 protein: CASSLEGVTVGSYGYTF
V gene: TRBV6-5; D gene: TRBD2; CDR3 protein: CASWGLAGGSYEQYF
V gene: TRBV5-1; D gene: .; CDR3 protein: CASSLMGDEKLFF
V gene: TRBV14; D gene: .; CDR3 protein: CASSHDSNTEAFF
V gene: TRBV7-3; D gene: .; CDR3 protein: CASSSGEATEAFF
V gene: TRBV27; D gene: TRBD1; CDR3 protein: CASGQGDVETQYF
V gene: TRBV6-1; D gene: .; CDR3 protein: CASSSSREDQPQHF
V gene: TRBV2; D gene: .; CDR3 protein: CASLSQGYNSPLHF
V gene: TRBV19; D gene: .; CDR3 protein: CASSTFGGYTF
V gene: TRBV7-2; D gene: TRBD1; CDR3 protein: CASSLARTGVGYEQYF
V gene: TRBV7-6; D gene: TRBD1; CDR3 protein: CASSLTGGGSEQYF
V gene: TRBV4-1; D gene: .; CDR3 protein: CASSHSQNTGELFF
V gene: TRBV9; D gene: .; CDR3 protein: CASSATEWRGSGNTIYF
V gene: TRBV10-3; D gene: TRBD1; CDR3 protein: CAGGQGYEQYF
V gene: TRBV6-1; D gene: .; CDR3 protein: CASSEARLIYGYTF
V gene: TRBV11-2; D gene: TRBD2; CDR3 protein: CASSSPTSGGTRSYNEQFF
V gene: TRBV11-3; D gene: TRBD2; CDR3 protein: CASSLGLTSGVSNEQFF
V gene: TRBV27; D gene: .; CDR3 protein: CASSSPRAEAFF
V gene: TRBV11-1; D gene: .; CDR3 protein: CASSDEENSPLHF
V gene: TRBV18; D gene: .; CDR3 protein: CASSPPGFTDQPQHF
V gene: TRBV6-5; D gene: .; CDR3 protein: CASSYSWSSYNSPLHF
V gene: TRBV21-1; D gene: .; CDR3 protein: CARRGDREGSTDTQYF
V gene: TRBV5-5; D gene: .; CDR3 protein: CASSFGRAPQPQHF
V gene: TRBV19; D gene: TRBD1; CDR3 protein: CASSTGQGQETQYF
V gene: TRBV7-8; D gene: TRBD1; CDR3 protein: CASSPNRTGINQPQHF
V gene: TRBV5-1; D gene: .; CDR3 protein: CASSSSPMTRETFF
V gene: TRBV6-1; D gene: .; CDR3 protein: CASTTSGRRYYEQYF
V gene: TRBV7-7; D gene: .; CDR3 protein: CASSLRFDSDTQYF
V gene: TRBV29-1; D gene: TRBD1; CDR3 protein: CSIRETGGNEQYF
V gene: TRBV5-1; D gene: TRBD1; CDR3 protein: CASSLRTGAGTGELFF
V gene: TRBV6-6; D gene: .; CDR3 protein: CASSYSGPQPQHF
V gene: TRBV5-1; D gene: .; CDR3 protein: CASSRGEGNTEAFF
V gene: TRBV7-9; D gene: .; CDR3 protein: CASGSGDLGQPQHF
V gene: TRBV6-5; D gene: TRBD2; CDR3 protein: CASTDGGSSYNEQFF
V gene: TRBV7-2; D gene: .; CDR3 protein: CASSSRALEKLFF
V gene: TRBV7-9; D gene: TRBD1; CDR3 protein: CASSLRQGGTEAFF
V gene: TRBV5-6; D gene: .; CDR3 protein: CASSSYRLTRDQPQHF